Detailed here is one T cell receptor (beta chain). This sample was included in a study of blood T cells in healthy people across ages. The authors ran a second PCR of roughly 6 to 12 cycles using a sample-barcoded 5' primer and a J-beta primer mix. TCRdb passed the 5' RACE reads through MiXCR, listing each CDR3 protein once. The data contain under 800,000 distinct CDR3 sequences, around 21% of them singletons. V was clipped by 2 bases and J by 4 bases, with 6 bases between them. Per germline, CDR1 MGHDK and CDR2 SYGVNS. The CDR3 length is 12 residues. V and J are TRBV25-1 and TRBJ2-7; D remains unclear. The material sequenced was blood. The receptor was isolated from a man between 65 and 85 years old in good health. The CDR3 DNA reads TGTGCCAGCAGTGAAGGGTTGTACGAGCAGTACTTC. Translated: CASSEGLYEQYF.